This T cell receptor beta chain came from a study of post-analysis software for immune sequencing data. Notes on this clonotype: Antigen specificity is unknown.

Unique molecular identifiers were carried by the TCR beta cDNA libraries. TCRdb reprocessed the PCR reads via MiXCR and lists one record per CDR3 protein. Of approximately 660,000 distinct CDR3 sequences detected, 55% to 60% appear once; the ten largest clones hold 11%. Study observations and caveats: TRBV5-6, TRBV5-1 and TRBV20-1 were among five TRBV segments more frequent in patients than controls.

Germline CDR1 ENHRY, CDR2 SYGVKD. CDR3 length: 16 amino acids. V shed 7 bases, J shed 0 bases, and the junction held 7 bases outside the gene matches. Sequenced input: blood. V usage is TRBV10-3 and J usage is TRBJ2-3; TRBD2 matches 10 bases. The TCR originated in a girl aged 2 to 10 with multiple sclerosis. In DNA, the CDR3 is TGTGCCATCACCGGTGGACTAGCGGTGAGCACAGATACGCAGTATTTT. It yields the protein CAITGGLAVSTDTQYF.